Given below is one TCR beta chain in context. The data originate from a study of shared clonotypes between healthy human individuals. Germline V gene lookup returns CDR1 SEHNR and CDR2 FQNEAQ (reference sequence). The CDR3 length is 16 residues. The junction had 11 bases not matched to a gene; V was cut back by 5 bases and J by 6 bases. The naive CD8 fraction comprised CD45RO-negative cells positively selected for CCR7 and excluded terminally differentiated effector memory CD45RA+ cells. This table comes from immunoSEQ multiplex PCR, and its TCRdb copy is limited to in-frame clones, with some not included. The repertoire holds about 820,000 clones, with 90% to 95% as singletons.

The source of this sequence is a man aged 25 to 40 in good health. This chain uses TRBV7-9 with TRBJ2-2, with 8 bases matching TRBD2. Sequenced sample: naive CD8+ T cells sorted from blood. The CDR3: CASSPKAGVRSGELFF. CDR3 nucleotides: TGTGCCAGCAGCCCCAAAGCGGGAGTTCGGTCCGGGGAGCTGTTTTTT.